This T cell receptor beta chain was captured in a study of regulatory T cells in long-lasting Graves disease (dated by TCRdb to the early 2020s). Concerning the study at large: Persistent Graves' disease meant more than 5 years of antithyroid drug treatment with TSH receptor autoantibodies that stayed positive. Patients with persistent Graves' disease were compared with patients with newly diagnosed Graves' disease using TCR sequencing and RNA sequencing of peripheral blood. The study was conducted in China and was registered as a clinical trial. A total of roughly 35 samples underwent TCR sequencing: around 13 from persistent and roughly 20 from newly diagnosed Graves' disease patients. On average, persistent Graves' disease patients in the clinical cohort had been on antithyroid drugs for around ten years. General conclusions and limits of the study: A larger number of public clonotypes was shared among persistent patients (fewer than 3,000) than among newly diagnosed patients (around 890). TRBV28, TRBJ1-2 and TRBJ2-5 were preferentially used in persistent disease, while TRBV20-1 and TRBJ2-1 were favored in newly diagnosed disease. Lower TCR Shannon entropy and fewer highly expanded clones were observed in persistent Graves' disease patients than in newly diagnosed patients, which suggested clonal expansion. Only the TCR beta chain was sequenced and analyzed. Because the primary lesion, thyroid tissue, could not be accessed, the study looked at peripheral blood alone. As a limitation, the authors acknowledged that the small sample size may reduce accuracy.

This clonotype came up a few times. Its target antigen remains unknown. Qualities for individual bases were not recorded, and no much larger clone is one base off. Library preparation employed multiplex PCR. Sequencing was carried out with an Illumina HiSeq 4000. TCR beta libraries were built with iRepertoire HTBI primers and Arm-PCR amplification of CDR3 regions. Gel purification was performed on PCR products prior to sequencing. On the authors' methods: Across samples, about 63 TRBV and roughly 15 TRBJ segments were identified and used for gene usage analysis of CDR3 amino acid clonotypes. COPE and FqMerger were used to merge filtered high-quality paired reads into contigs. BLAST was used to align contigs to IMGT TRBV, TRBD and TRBJ reference genes, and CDR3 was defined according to IMGT. Any clonotype with a frequency above 0.1% was classified as a highly expanded clone. Shannon entropy served as the measure of repertoire diversity, while the Gini coefficient captured V-J evenness. Clonotypes shared by more than one individual were considered public. The public reads were reprocessed in TCRdb via fastp at Q25 and MiXCR, keeping in-frame beta chains. For every CDR3 protein sequence, its rows merge into one entry that carries the most common genes and DNA. The authors' filters were not applied to this entry. The sample profile shows some 430,000 distinct CDR3 sequences; about 22% of them were found once. The ten biggest clones cover roughly 7.7% of the sample.

Sample time point, as interpreted from the label and publication: persistent/refractory GD, antithyroid drugs over 5 years with positive TRAb. For both TCR sequencing and RNA sequencing, RNA was extracted from PBMCs in TRIzol. The diagnosis of Graves' disease followed American Thyroid Association guidelines. The patients came from an endocrinology department in Xi'an, China. From each patient, roughly 9 milliliters of peripheral blood was collected into an EDTA anticoagulant tube. Ficoll Paque Plus density gradient separation was used to isolate PBMCs, and no further T cell sorting was performed. An Agilent 2100 Bioanalyzer and agarose gel were used to assess RNA quality, and a NanoDrop 2000 was used to measure RNA concentration. In the germline V gene, CDR1 corresponds to ENHRY and CDR2 to SYGVKD. The CDR3 has 11 amino acids, counting the end cysteine and phenylalanine. Only the CDR3 part of the read is kept: 33 bases, read in frame from the first base. Trimming removed 4 bases from V and 9 bases from J, leaving 7 bases between the germline ends.

The sequencing used peripheral blood mononuclear cells (PBMCs), collected when the disease was refractory, from a patient treated with antithyroid drugs. The rearranged segments are TRBV10-3 and TRBJ2-1, with the D gene uncertain. This sequence originates from a female donor with Graves disease. The CDR3 loop reads CAISATAEQFF. The bases are TGTGCCATCAGTGCTACGGCTGAGCAGTTCTTC.